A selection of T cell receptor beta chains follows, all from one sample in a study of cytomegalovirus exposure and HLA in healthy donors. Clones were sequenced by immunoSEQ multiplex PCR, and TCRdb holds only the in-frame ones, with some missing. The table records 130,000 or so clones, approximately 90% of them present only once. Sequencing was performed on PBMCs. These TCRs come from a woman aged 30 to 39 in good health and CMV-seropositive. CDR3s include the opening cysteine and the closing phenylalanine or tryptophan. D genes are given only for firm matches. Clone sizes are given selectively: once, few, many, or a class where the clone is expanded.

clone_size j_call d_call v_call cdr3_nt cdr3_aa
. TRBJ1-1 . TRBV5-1 TGCGCCAGCAGCTTGGATGGCATGAACACTGAAGCTTTCTTT CASSLDGMNTEAFF
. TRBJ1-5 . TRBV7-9 TGTGCCAGCATCAGGGGCCAGCCCCAGCATTTT CASIRGQPQHF
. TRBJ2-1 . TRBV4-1 TGCGCCAGCAGCCAAGCGTTAGCGGAGGAGCAGTTCTTC CASSQALAEEQFF
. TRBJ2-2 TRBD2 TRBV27 TGTGCCAGCAGCCTTAGCGGGAGGGGCAACACCGGGGAGCTGTTTTTT CASSLSGRGNTGELFF
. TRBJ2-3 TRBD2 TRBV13 TGTGCCAGCAGCCGCCGGACTAGCGCGGACACAGATACGCAGTATTTT CASSRRTSADTDTQYF
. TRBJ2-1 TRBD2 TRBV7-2 TGTGCCAGCAGCTTAACTAGCGGGCCGATCAATGAGCAGTTCTTC CASSLTSGPINEQFF
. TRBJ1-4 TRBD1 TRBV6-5 TGTGCCAGCAGGGACAGGGCTCCCGAAAAACTGTTTTTT CASRDRAPEKLFF
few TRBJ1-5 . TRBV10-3 TGTGCCATCAGTGAGTCGAGTCAGCCCCAGCATTTT CAISESSQPQHF
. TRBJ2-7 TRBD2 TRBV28 TGTGCCAGCGGCCCAATAAGCGGGGGCGTGGGCGAGCAGTACTTC CASGPISGGVGEQYF
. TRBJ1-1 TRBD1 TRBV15 TGTGCCACCAGCCGACGTCAAGGGGGCGTCGAAGTCACTGAAGCTTTCTTT CATSRRQGGVEVTEAFF
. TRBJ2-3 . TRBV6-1 TGTGCCAGCAGTGAAACCCCTAGAGATAGCCGTACGCAGTATTTT CASSETPRDSRTQYF
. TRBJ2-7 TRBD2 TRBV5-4 TGTGCCAGCAGTCCCCGACTAGCGGGCTACGAGCAGTACTTC CASSPRLAGYEQYF
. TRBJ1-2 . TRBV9 TGTGCCAGCAGCCCTCACCTCGGGGCTAACTATGGCTACACCTTC CASSPHLGANYGYTF
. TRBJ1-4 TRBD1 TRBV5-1 TGCGCCAGCAGCTTGGGACAGGGGGCGAGTTTTAACGAAAAACTGTTTTTT CASSLGQGASFNEKLFF
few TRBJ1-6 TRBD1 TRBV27 TGTGCCAGCAGTTTGACAGGGGGTAATTCACCCCTCCACTTT CASSLTGGNSPLHF
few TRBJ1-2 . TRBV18 TGTGCCAGCTCGGAGGGACGGATCTATGGCTACACCTTC CASSEGRIYGYTF
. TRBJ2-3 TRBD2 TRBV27 TGTGCCAGCAGTTTAGGGACTAGCGGGTTCGAGGGGCAGTATTTT CASSLGTSGFEGQYF
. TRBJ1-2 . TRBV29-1 TGCAGCGTTCCACTGGGCGCAGCTAACTATGGCTACACCTTC CSVPLGAANYGYTF
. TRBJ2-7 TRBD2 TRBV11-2 TGTGCCAGCAGCTTACTAGCGGGGGCCCTAGGAGGAATCTACGAGCAGTACTTC CASSLLAGALGGIYEQYF
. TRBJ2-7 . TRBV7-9 TGTGCCAGCAGCCCCAGCTCCTACGAGCAGTACTTC CASSPSSYEQYF
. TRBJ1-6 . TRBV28 TGTGCCAGCAGTTTCGGGCCCCGACAGGTTCGGTCACCCCTCCACTTT CASSFGPRQVRSPLHF
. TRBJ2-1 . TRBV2 TGTGCCAGCAGTGGAGGGAGCTCCTACAATGAGCAGTTCTTC CASSGGSSYNEQFF
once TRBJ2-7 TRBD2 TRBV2 TGTGCCAGCACGGAGCGTAGCGGGGGACCCTACGAGCAGTACTTC CASTERSGGPYEQYF
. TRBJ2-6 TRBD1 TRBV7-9 TGTGCCAGCAGCCAGGACAGGGCTGGGGCCAACGTCCTGACTTTC CASSQDRAGANVLTF
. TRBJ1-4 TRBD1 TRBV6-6 TGTGCCAGCAGCTACGCCACAGGGGGAAGAGAAAAACTGTTTTTT CASSYATGGREKLFF
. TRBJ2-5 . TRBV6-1 TGTGCCAGCAGTCCCCTCCTAGCATGGGAGACCCAGTACTTC CASSPLLAWETQYF
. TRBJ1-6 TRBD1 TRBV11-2 TGTGCCAGCAGCCCAAGAACAGGGGGAGGTTCACCCCTCCACTTT CASSPRTGGGSPLHF
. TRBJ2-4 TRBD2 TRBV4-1 TGCGCCAGCAGCCAAGATGGGGTGGGGAGGGACCAAGCCAAAAACATTCAGTACTTC CASSQDGVGRDQAKNIQYF
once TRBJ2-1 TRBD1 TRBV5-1 TGCGCCAGCAGCTTGGCAAACAGGGACAGTGAGCAGTTCTTC CASSLANRDSEQFF
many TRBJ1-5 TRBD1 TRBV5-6 TGTGCCAGCAGCTTACAGGGGAAGGTCAGCAATCAGCCCCAGCATTTT CASSLQGKVSNQPQHF
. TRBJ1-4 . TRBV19 TGTGCCAGTAGCTCGGGGGGGGCGGACGCAACTAATGAAAAACTGTTTTTT CASSSGGADATNEKLFF
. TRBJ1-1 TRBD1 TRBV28 TGTGCCAGCAGTTCTTCCGGGACAGGGGACACTGAAGCTTTCTTT CASSSSGTGDTEAFF
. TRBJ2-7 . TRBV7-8 TGTGCCAGCAGCTTAGGGGACTTCTCCTACGAGCAGTACTTC CASSLGDFSYEQYF
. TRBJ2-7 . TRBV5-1 TGCGCCAGCAGCTCGGTAGGGGAAAACTACGAGCAGTACTTC CASSSVGENYEQYF
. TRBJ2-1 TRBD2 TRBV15 TGTGCCACCAGCCCTACGCGGAGTGCGGGGGGGCCCGACAATGAGCAGTTCTTC CATSPTRSAGGPDNEQFF
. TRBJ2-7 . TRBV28 TGTGCCAGCAGCCGAAGCGAGGTGACCTACGAGCAGTACTTC CASSRSEVTYEQYF
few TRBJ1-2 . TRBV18 TGTGCCAGCTCACCACCAGAGGTGGGCTATGGCTACACCTTC CASSPPEVGYGYTF
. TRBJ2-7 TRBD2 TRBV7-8 TGTGCCAGCAGCCTACGACTAGCGGGACGTTCCTACGAGCAGTACTTC CASSLRLAGRSYEQYF
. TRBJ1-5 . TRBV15 TGTGCCACCAGCAGAGATTCGCCAGGGGTGGGCAATCAGCCCCAGCATTTT CATSRDSPGVGNQPQHF
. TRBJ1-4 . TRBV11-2 TGTGCCAGCAGCCCTCTACTAGGCGGCGCGGGGGAAAAACTGTTTTTT CASSPLLGGAGEKLFF
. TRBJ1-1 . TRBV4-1 TGCGCCAGCAGCCAAGTATGGAACACTGAAGCTTTCTTT CASSQVWNTEAFF
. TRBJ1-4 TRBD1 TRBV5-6 TGTGCCAGCCCCAGGGGGCGGGATCCCCACAATTGGAATGAAAAACTGTTTTTT CASPRGRDPHNWNEKLFF
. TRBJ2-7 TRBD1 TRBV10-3 TGTGCCATCAGTGTTACCGGGACAGGGACCTACGAGCAGTACTTC CAISVTGTGTYEQYF
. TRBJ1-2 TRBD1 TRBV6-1 TGTGCCAGCAGCCGCGACGGACAGGGCTATGGCTACACCTTC CASSRDGQGYGYTF
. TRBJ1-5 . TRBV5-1 TGCGCCAGCAGCTTGGTAGGGGGAAGCAATCAGCCCCAGCATTTT CASSLVGGSNQPQHF
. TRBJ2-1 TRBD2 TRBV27 TGTGCCAGCAGTCTTCCGCGGGAGAGAGGGGCGAGTGAGCAGTTCTTC CASSLPRERGASEQFF
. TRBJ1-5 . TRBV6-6 TGTGCCAGCAGCCGCGCCGCGGGGGGCAATCAGCCCCAGCATTTT CASSRAAGGNQPQHF
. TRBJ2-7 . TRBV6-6 TGTGCCGCCGGAGGAGGGGGCTCCGAGCAGTACTTC CAAGGGGSEQYF
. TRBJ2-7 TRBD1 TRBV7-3 TGTGCCAGCAGCTCCACAGGGGGCGCGGTCGAGCAGTACTTC CASSSTGGAVEQYF
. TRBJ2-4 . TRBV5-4 TGTGCCAGCAGCTTGGCGGGGTCGGGATCGGCCAAAAACATTCAGTACTTC CASSLAGSGSAKNIQYF
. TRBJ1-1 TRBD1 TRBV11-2 TGTGCCAGCAGCCAGCCCCGGACAGGGGTTTCTGAAGCTTTCTTT CASSQPRTGVSEAFF
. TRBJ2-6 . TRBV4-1 TGCGCCAGCAGCGGGGAGGTGAACTCTGGGGCCAACGTCCTGACTTTC CASSGEVNSGANVLTF
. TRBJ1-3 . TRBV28 TGTGCCAGCATCCCGGGTGGCAACTCTGGAAACACCATATATTTT CASIPGGNSGNTIYF
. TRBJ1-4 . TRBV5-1 TGCGCCAGCAGCCCGAGAGGGCAGGAACATGAAAAACTGTTTTTT CASSPRGQEHEKLFF
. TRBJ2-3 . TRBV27 TGTGCCAGCAGTTTATCGGGGGTGCTGGGGGCGGATACGCAGTATTTT CASSLSGVLGADTQYF
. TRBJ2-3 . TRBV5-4 TGTGCCAGCAGAGGACAGCGCACAGATACGCAGTATTTT CASRGQRTDTQYF
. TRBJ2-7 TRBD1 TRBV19 TGTGCCAGTAGTAGGGGACAGAACTACGAGCAGTACTTC CASSRGQNYEQYF